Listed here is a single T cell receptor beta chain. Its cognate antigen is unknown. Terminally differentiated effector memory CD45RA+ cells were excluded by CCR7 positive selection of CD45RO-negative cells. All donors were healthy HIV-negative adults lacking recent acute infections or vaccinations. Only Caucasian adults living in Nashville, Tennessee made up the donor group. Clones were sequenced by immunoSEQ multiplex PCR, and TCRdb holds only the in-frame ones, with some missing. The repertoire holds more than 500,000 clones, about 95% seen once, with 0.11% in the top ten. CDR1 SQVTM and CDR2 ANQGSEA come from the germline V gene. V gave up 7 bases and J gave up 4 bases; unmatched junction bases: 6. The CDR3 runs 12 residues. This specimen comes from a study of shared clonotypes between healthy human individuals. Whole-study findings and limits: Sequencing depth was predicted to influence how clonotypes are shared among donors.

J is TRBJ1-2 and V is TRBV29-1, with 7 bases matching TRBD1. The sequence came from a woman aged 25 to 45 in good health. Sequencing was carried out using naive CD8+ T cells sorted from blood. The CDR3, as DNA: TGCAGCGCGACGGGACAGAGCTATGGCTACACCTTC. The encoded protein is CSATGQSYGYTF.